Following are 6 T cell receptor beta chains from one sample sequenced in a study of T cell repertoires in cytomegalovirus infection. TCRdb passed the reads through MiXCR, listing each CDR3 protein once. The data contain 570,000 or so distinct CDR3 sequences, around 40% of them singletons. These TCRs are of unknown antigen specificity. The specimen comprised cultured PBMCs, sampled from culture after CMV antigen stimulation. The origin of the receptors is a human donor in good health (CMV status not recorded). Some clones in this sample may be carry-over from other donors' samples.

The rearrangement links TRBV7-2 to TRBJ2-2; D is possibly TRBD2 (5 bases). CDR3 size: 14 residues. Germline CDR1 is SGHTA and CDR2 is FQGNSA. Between the trimmed V and J ends, which lost 2 bases and 12 bases, there was a span of 16 bases. The CDR3 loop reads CASSLRGIGEQLFF. CDR3 DNA: TGTGCCAGCAGCTTACGCGGTATTGGGGAGCAGCTGTTTTTT. Full variable domain (missing parts from reference TRBV7-2 and TRBJ2-2): GAGVSQSPSNKVTEKGKDVELRCDPISGHTALYWYRQSLGQGLEFLIYFQGNSAPDKSGLPSDRFSAERTGGSVSTLTIQRTQQEDSAVYLCASSLRGIGEQLFFGEGSRLTVL.

This clonotype occurred a few times. V and J are TRBV10-3 and TRBJ2-6; 11 bases agree with TRBD1. The germline V gene has CDR1 ENHRY and CDR2 SYGVKD. The CDR3 runs to 18 residues. Losses at the gene ends were 6 bases for V and 1 base for J; bases not matched to a gene: 8. CDR3 residues: CAIRAGTGGKSGANVLTF. The DNA for the CDR3 is TGTGCCATCAGGGCCGGGACAGGGGGAAAGTCTGGGGCCAACGTCCTGACTTTC.

With regard to this clonotype: An end of the junction does not agree with germline; a read error may underlie this. The V call is TRBV5-4, the J call TRBJ1-6; no clear D gene. The CDR3 has 12 amino acids. Germline lookup yields CDR1 SGHNT and CDR2 YYREEE (reference sequence). The DNA of the CDR3 is TGTGCCATCAGCTCCTATAATTCACCCCTCCACTTT. It codes for CAISSYNSPLHF.

The genes are TRBV6-1 and TRBJ1-5; D unresolved. CDR3 length equals 12 residues. CDR1 is MNHNS, CDR2 SASEGT, per germline. V lost 10 bases and J 6 bases, leaving 13 bases between the germline ends. The CDR3 DNA is TGTGCCACAGCACGTTTAGGTCAGCCCCAGCATTTT. It is translated as CATARLGQPQHF.

The genes are TRBV30 and TRBJ1-6, with D possibly being TRBD1 (5 bases). Germline V lookup: CDR1 GTSNPN, CDR2 SVGIG (reference sequence). The CDR3 is 13 amino acids. V lost 2 bases to trimming and J lost 10 bases, with 12 bases between them. This CDR3 is CAWSPWDESPLHF. The CDR3 DNA is TGTGCCTGGAGTCCCTGGGACGAGTCACCCCTCCACTTT.

This chain links TRBV20-1 with TRBJ1-2, with TRBD1 matching 10 bases. Germline V gene data show CDR1 as DFQATT and CDR2 as SNEGSKA (reference sequence). V lost 5 bases, J lost 4 bases, and 10 bases stayed unmatched. The CDR3 covers 15 residues. CDR3 sequence reads: CSAGVWGQGPYGYTF. For the CDR3, the DNA is TGCAGTGCTGGGGTGTGGGGACAGGGGCCCTATGGCTACACCTTC.